This paragraph covers one T cell receptor beta chain sequence. A much bigger clone sits one base away, suggesting this may be a read error. The source of the sample is a study of blood T cells in healthy people across ages. The germline V gene encodes CDR1 KGHDR and CDR2 SFDVKD. CDR3 length: 15 amino acids. Trimming took 9 bases from V and 11 from J; bases not matched to a gene: 16. Combining a sample-barcoded 5' primer with a J-beta primer mix, a second PCR ran for 7 to 11 cycles. TCRdb processed the 5' RACE reads anew with MiXCR; each CDR3 protein has one entry. The table includes 650,000 to 700,000 distinct CDR3 sequences, 45% to 60% detected once.

This chain uses TRBV24-1 with TRBJ2-5; TRBD2 aligns across 11 bases. The sequence was obtained from a woman older than 75 in good health. Sample: blood. For the CDR3, the DNA is TGTGCCACCGTGGGGACTAGCGGAGGGTTAGGTGAGCAGTACTTC. Protein product: CATVGTSGGLGEQYF.